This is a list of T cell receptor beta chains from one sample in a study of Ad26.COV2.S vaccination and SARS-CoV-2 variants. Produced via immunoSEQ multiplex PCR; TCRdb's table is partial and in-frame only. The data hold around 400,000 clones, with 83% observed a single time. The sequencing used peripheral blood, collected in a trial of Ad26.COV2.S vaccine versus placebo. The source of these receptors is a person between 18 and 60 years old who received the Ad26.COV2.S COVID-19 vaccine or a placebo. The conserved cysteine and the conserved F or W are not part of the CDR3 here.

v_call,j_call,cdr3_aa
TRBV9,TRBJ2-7,ASSAYAREYEQY
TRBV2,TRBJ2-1,ASERQSRVEQF
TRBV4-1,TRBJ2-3,ASSLSRDGWDTQY
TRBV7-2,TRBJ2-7,ASSLLGQPVSYEQY
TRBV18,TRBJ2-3,ASSPSTDTQY
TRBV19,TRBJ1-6,ASRGQGSYNSPLH
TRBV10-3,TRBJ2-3,AIGGLAGIADTQY
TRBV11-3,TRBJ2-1,ASSPSANEQF
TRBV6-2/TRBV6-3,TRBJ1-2,ASSLRVGGGYT
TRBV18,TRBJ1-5,ASSPPRGDQPQH
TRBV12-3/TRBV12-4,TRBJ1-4,ASRPDGWEKLF
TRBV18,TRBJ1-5,ASSPVQGALGPQH
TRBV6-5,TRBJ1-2,ASTPVRGYGYT
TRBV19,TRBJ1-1,ASSRQGNMNTEAF
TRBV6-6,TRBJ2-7,ASSYSGEQY
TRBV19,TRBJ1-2,ATVRTTGEGGYT
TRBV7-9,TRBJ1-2,ASSRTDDGYT
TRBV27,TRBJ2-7,ASSSLTGTGIYEQY
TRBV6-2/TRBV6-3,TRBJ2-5,ASSYTLAVTQETQY
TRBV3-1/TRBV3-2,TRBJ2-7,ASSDTGRTD
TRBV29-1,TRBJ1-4,SVGQGDNEKLF
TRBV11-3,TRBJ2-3,ASSTQTSASPTDTQY
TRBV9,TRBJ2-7,ASSSPSYEQY
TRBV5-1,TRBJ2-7,ASSLPGRNEQY
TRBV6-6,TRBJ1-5,ASIRGEGGNQPQH
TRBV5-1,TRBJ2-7,ASSQAGGPHEQY
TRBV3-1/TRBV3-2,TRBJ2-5,ASSQGGGGRKFKETQY
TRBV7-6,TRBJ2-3,ASSLEGRGSDTQY
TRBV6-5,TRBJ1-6,ASSYAENNSPLH
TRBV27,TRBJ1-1,ASSLSDRGLRGTEAF
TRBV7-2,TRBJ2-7,ASSLGSTSGKQY
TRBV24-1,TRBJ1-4,ATSGDSSEKLF
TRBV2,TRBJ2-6,ASSYDISGANVLT